The TCR beta chain described here comes from a study of T cell repertoires in cytomegalovirus infection. Whole-study context: From public TCR beta signatures came an indication of both CMV infection and matching HLA type.

From the reads, TCRdb called clonotypes with MiXCR, one entry per CDR3 protein. This table holds around 34,000 distinct CDR3 sequences, about 48% found once. Study-level results: HLA-C-restricted, CMV-specific TCR beta clonotypes were dominant ex vivo. Identification of carriers of CMV plus the relevant HLA was performed using cumulative public TCR beta family frequency.

The CDR3 runs 15 residues. Losses at the gene ends were 4 bases for V and 8 bases for J; bases not matched to a gene: 7. Germline V lookup: CDR1 SGHTA, CDR2 FQGNSA. With respect to this clonotype: Antigen: not known.

This chain links TRBV7-2 with TRBJ2-1, with 11 bases that match TRBD2. This sample comprised CD8+ T cells from cultured PBMCs, obtained from culture after CMV antigen stimulation. The TCR comes from a human donor in good health (CMV status not recorded). Some clones in this sample may be carry-over from other donors' samples. The CDR3 nucleotides are TGTGCCAGCAGCTCCCGACTAGCGGGAATCGATGAGCAGTTCTTC. This encodes CASSSRLAGIDEQFF. Using reference TRBV7-2 and TRBJ2-1 for the parts outside the CDR3, the full variable domain is GAGVSQSPSNKVTEKGKDVELRCDPISGHTALYWYRQSLGQGLEFLIYFQGNSAPDKSGLPSDRFSAERTGGSVSTLTIQRTQQEDSAVYLCASSSRLAGIDEQFFGPGTRLTVL.